This is a list of T cell receptor beta chains from one sample in a study of technical replicates of blood from four donors. Libraries were prepared by immunoSEQ multiplex PCR; TCRdb keeps only in-frame clonotypes and omits some of them. The sample has roughly 80,000 clones; over 75% are singletons. Sample: T cells isolated from PBMCs. The receptors shown here come from a human donor in good health. The CDR3 runs from the conserved cysteine through the conserved F or W.

v_call	j_call	cdr3_aa
TRBV7-2	TRBJ1-2	CASSALETYGYTF
TRBV19	TRBJ2-1	CASSIEREGNNEQFF
TRBV7-2	TRBJ1-1	CASSLGVSTFF
TRBV28	TRBJ1-5	CASIQGYNQPQHF
TRBV19	TRBJ1-2	CASSIMGHTAVAYGYTF
TRBV19	TRBJ2-7	CASSILAGEGEQYF
TRBV28	TRBJ1-4	CASINRANNEKLFF
TRBV9	TRBJ2-2	CASSLTGNRELFF
TRBV5-1	TRBJ2-1	CASSSAGGSYNEQFF
TRBV5-1	TRBJ2-7	CASSWTSGTIYEQYF
TRBV18	TRBJ2-7	CASSPPGISYEQYF
TRBV6-5	TRBJ2-7	CASSSTYEQYF
TRBV4-2	TRBJ1-4	CASSQDGRVNEKLFF
TRBV7-2	TRBJ2-1	CASSLGLAGVEQFF
TRBV6-5	TRBJ2-7	CASQGSERYF
TRBV5-1	TRBJ2-3	CASSLVTTSLASTDTQYF
TRBV10-3	TRBJ1-4	CAISEGGEEEKLFF
TRBV27	TRBJ2-7	CASSTGPSYEQYF
TRBV9	TRBJ2-7	CASSATPGLTYEQYF
TRBV5-1	TRBJ2-7	CASSSGTGDYEQYF
TRBV2	TRBJ2-2	CASRTDRNTGELFF
TRBV7-8	TRBJ2-1	CASSSGRLAGGNEQFF
TRBV6-1	TRBJ2-7	CASSENPGTYEQYF
TRBV5-1	TRBJ1-2	CASSPGGNYGYTF
TRBV6-1	TRBJ2-7	CASSERGGEAYEQYF
TRBV13	TRBJ2-7	CASSLYRVEDYEQYF
TRBV19	TRBJ1-2	CASRPPGGVNYGYTF
TRBV29-1	TRBJ1-2	CSVEHGPGYGYTF
TRBV25-1	TRBJ1-1	CASSEAAPLDTEAFF
TRBV16	TRBJ1-2	CASSQFGDKSFYTF
TRBV6-4	TRBJ1-1	CASSRTGSTEAFF
TRBV4-3	TRBJ2-1	CASSQDRSGRGEQFF
TRBV6-5	TRBJ2-3	CASSYSTGRDTQYF
TRBV9	TRBJ2-7	CASSPIGGSSYEQYF
TRBV9	TRBJ1-3	CASSVAGQGVPGNTIYF
TRBV7-6	TRBJ2-2	CASSQGGSWDGELFF
TRBV7-2	TRBJ1-2	CASSPGQNYGYTF
TRBV6-5	TRBJ1-1	CASRTVMNTEAFF
TRBV2	TRBJ2-1	CASRIPGLVNEQFF
TRBV27	TRBJ2-3	CASSLSSGINTDTQYF
TRBV6-6	TRBJ2-7	CASSSGSIYEQYF
TRBV5-4	TRBJ2-7	CASSLGPETSGSSYEQYF
TRBV29-1	TRBJ2-3	CSVEGTRQGAGDTQYF
TRBV10-3	TRBJ2-7	CAISRVDEQYF
TRBV28	TRBJ1-1	CASSIPEEGNTEAFF
TRBV7-9	TRBJ2-3	CASSFLAGGPDTQYF
TRBV7-9	TRBJ2-5	CASSSGTVYSQETQYF
TRBV2	TRBJ1-5	CASRMSDWAGGQPQHF